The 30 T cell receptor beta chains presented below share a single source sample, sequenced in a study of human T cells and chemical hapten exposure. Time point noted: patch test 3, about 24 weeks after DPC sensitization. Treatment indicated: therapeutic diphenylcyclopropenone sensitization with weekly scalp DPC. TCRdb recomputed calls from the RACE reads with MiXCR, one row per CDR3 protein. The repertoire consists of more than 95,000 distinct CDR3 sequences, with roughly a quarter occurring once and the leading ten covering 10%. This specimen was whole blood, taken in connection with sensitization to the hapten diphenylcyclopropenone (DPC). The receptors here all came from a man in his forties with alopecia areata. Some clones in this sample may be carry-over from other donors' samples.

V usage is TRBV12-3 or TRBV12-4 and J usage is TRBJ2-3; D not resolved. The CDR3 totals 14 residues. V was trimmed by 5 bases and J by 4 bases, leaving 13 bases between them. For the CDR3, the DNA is TGTGCCAGCAGTCCTTTGGGGAAGGCAGATACGCAGTATTTT. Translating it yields CASSPLGKADTQYF.

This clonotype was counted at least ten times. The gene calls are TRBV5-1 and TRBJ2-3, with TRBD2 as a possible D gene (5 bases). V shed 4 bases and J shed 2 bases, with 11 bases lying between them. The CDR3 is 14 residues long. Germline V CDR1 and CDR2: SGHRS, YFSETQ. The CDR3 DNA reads TGCGCCAGCAGCCCGGGGAGATACACAGATACGCAGTATTTT. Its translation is CASSPGRYTDTQYF.

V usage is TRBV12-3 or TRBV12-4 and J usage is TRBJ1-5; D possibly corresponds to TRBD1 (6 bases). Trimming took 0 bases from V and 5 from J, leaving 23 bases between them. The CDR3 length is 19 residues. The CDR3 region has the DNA TGTGCCAGCAGTTTAGCCCCTGCTACAGGGTTTAAAATCTATCAGCCCCAGCATTTT. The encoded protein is CASSLAPATGFKIYQPQHF.

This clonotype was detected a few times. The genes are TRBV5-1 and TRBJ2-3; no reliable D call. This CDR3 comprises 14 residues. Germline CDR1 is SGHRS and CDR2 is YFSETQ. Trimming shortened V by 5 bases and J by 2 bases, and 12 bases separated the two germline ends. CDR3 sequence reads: CASRESPPTDTQYF. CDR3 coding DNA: TGCGCCAGCAGGGAGTCCCCCCCCACAGATACGCAGTATTTT. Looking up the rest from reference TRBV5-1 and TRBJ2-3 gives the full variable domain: KAGVTQTPRYLIKTRGQQVTLSCSPISGHRSVSWYQQTPGQGLQFLFEYFSETQRNKGNFPGRFSGRQFSNSRSEMNVSTLELGDSALYLCASRESPPTDTQYFGPGTRLTVL.

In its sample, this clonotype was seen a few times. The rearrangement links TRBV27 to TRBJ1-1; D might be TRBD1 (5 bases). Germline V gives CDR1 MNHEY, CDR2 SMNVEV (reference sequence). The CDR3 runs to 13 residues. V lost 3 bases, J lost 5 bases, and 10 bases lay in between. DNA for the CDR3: TGTGCCAGCAGTTTTCAGGGTTGGACTGAAGCTTTCTTT. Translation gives CASSFQGWTEAFF.

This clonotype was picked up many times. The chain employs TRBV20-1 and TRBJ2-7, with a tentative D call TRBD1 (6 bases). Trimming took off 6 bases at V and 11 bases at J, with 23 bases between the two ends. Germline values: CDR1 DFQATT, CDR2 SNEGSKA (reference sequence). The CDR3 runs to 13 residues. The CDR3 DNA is TGCAGTGCCTCCCCCGGACAGAACCTTCAAGAGTACTTC. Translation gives CSASPGQNLQEYF.

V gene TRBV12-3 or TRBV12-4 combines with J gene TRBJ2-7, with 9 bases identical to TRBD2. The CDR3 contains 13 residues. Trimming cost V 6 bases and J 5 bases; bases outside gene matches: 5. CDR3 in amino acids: CASSPTSGNEQYF. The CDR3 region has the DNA TGTGCCAGCAGCCCGACTAGCGGAAACGAGCAGTACTTC.

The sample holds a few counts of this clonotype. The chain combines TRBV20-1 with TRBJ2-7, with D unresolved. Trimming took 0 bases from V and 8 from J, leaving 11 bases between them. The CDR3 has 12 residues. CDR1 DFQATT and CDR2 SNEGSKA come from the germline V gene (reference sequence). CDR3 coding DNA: TGCAGTGCTAGAGATTACGTGAAGAAGCAGTACTTC. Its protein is CSARDYVKKQYF.

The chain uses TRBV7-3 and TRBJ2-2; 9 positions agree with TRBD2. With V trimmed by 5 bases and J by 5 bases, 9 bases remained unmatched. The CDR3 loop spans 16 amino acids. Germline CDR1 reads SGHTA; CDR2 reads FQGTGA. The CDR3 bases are TGTGCCAGCAGCCTCAATAGCGGGAGACCGACCGGGGAGCTGTTTTTT. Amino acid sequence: CASSLNSGRPTGELFF. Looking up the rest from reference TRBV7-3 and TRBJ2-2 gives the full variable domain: GAGVSQTPSNKVTEKGKYVELRCDPISGHTALYWYRQSLGQGPEFLIYFQGTGAADDSGLPNDRFFAVRPEGSVSTLKIQRTERGDSAVYLCASSLNSGRPTGELFFGEGSRLTVL.

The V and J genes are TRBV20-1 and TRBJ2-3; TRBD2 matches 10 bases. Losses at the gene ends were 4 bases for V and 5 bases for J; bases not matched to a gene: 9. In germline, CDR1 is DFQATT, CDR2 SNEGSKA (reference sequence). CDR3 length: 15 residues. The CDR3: CSATGTSVFGDTQYF. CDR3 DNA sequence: TGCAGTGCTACCGGGACTAGCGTTTTTGGAGATACGCAGTATTTT.

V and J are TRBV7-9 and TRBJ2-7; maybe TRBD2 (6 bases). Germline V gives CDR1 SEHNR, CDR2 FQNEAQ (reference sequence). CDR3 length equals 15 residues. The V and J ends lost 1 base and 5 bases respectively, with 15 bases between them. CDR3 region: CASSLEAGRLHEQYF. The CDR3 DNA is TGTGCCAGCAGCTTAGAGGCAGGGAGGTTGCACGAGCAGTACTTC.

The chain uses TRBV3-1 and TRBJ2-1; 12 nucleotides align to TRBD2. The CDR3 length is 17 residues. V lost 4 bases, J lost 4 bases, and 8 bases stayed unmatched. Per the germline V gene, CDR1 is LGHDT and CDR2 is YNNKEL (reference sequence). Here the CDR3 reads CASSPTSGTSGYNEQFF. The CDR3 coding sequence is TGTGCCAGCAGCCCTACTTCCGGGACTAGCGGGTACAATGAGCAGTTCTTC.

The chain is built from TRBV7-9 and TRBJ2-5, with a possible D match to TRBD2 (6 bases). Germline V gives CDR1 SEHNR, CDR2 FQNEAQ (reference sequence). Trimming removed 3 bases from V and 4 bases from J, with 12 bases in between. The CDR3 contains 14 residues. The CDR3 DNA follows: TGTGCCAGCAGCTTGGGGGGACCAGGAGAGACCCAGTACTTC. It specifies CASSLGGPGETQYF. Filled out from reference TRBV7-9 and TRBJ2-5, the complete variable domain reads DTGVSQNPRHKITKRGQNVTFRCDPISEHNRLYWYRQTLGQGPEFLTYFQNEAQLEKSRLLSDRFSAERPKGSFSTLEIQRTEQGDSAMYLCASSLGGPGETQYFGPGTRLLVL.

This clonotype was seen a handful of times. The CDR3 DNA reads as TGTGCCAGCAGTTACTCTACAGGGGTTCAGCCCCAGCATTTT. It encodes CASSYSTGVQPQHF. V gene TRBV6-5 combines with J gene TRBJ1-5, with 7 bases aligning to TRBD1. This CDR3 spans 14 amino acids. The germline V gene encodes CDR1 MNHEY and CDR2 SVGAGI. The J segment lost 6 bases and the V segment lost 0 bases, leaving 2 bases of the junction unmatched.

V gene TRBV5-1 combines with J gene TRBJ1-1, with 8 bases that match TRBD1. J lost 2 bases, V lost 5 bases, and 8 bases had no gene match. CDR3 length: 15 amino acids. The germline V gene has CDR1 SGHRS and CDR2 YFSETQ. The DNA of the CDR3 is TGCGCCAGCAGACGACAGGGGCCGTTTAACACTGAAGCTTTCTTT. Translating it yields CASRRQGPFNTEAFF. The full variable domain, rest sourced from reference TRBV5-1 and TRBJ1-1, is KAGVTQTPRYLIKTRGQQVTLSCSPISGHRSVSWYQQTPGQGLQFLFEYFSETQRNKGNFPGRFSGRQFSNSRSEMNVSTLELGDSALYLCASRRQGPFNTEAFFGQGTRLTVV.

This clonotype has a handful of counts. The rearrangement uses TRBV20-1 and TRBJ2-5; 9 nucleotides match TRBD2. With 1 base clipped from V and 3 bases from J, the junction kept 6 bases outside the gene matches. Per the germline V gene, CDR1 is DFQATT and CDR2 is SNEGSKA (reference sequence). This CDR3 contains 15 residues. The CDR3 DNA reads TGCAGTGCTAGAGTCCCGGGACTAGCAGAAGAGACCCAGTACTTC. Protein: CSARVPGLAEETQYF.

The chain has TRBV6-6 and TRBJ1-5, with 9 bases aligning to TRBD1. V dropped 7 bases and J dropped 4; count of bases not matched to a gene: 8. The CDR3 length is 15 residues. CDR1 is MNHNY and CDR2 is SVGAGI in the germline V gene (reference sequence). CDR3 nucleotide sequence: TGTGCCAGCAAAGGACAGGGGCAATCAAATCAGCCCCAGCATTTT. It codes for CASKGQGQSNQPQHF.

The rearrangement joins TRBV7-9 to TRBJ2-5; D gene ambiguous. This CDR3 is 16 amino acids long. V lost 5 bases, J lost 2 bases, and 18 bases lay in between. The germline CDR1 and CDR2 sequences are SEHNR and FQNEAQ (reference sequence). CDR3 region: CASSTLQADPQETQYF. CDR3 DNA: TGTGCCAGCAGCACCTTACAAGCAGACCCTCAAGAGACCCAGTACTTC.

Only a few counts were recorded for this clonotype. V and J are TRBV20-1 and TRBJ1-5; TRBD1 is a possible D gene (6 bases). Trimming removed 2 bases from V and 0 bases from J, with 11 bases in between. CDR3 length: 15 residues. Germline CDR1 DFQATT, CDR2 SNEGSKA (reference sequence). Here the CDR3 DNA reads TGCAGTGCTAGACTGGACAGTCATAGCAATCAGCCCCAGCATTTT. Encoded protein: CSARLDSHSNQPQHF.

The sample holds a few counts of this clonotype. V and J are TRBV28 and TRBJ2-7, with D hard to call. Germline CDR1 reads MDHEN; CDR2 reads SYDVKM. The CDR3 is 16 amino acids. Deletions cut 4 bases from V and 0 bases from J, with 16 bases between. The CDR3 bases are TGTGCCAGCAGTTCTCCCTTGGCGGCGAGCTCCTACGAGCAGTACTTC. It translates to CASSSPLAASSYEQYF.

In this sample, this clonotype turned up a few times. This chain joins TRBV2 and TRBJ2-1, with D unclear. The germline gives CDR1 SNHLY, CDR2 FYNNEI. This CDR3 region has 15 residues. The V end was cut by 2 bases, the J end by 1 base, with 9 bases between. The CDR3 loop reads CASSELGRSYNEQFF. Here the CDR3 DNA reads TGTGCCAGCAGTGAATTGGGTCGGTCCTACAATGAGCAGTTCTTC. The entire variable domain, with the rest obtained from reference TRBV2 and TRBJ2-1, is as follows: EPEVTQTPSHQVTQMGQEVILRCVPISNHLYFYWYRQILGQKVEFLVSFYNNEISEKSEIFDDQFSVERPDGSNFTLKIRSTKLEDSAMYFCASSELGRSYNEQFFGPGTRLTVL.

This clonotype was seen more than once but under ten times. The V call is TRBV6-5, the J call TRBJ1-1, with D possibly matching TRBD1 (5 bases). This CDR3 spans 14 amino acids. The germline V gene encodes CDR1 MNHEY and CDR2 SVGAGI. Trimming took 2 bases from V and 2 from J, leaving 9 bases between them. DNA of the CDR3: TGTGCCAGCAGTTACGGTGACAGCAACACTGAAGCTTTCTTT. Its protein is CASSYGDSNTEAFF.

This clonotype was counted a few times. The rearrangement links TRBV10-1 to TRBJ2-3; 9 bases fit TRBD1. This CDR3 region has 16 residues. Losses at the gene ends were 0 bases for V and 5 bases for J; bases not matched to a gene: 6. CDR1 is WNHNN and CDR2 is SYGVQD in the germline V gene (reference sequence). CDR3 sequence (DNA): TGCGCCAGCAGTGAGTCTAGACAGGGGGTCGGAGATACGCAGTATTTT. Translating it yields CASSESRQGVGDTQYF.

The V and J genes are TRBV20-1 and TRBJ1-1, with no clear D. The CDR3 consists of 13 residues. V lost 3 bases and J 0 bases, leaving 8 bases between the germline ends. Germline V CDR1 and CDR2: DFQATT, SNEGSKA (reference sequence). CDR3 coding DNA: TGCAGTGCTAGTTTCGACCTGAACACTGAAGCTTTCTTT. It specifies CSASFDLNTEAFF.

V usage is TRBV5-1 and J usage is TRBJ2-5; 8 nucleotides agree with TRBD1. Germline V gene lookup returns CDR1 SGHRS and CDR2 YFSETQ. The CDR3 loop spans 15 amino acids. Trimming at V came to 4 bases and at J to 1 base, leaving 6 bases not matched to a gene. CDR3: CASSIAGQAQETQYF. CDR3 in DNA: TGCGCCAGCAGCATTGCGGGACAGGCCCAAGAGACCCAGTACTTC.

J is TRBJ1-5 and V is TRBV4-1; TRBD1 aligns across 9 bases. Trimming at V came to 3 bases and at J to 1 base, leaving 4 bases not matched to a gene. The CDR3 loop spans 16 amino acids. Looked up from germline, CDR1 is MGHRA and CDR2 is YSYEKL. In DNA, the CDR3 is TGCGCCAGCAGCCAGGGCGGACAGGGGAGCAATCAGCCCCAGCATTTT. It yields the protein CASSQGGQGSNQPQHF.

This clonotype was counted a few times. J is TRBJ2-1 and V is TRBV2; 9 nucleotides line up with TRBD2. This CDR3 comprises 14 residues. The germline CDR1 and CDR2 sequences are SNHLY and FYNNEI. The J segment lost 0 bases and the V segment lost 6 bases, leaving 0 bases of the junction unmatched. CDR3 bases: TGTGCCAGCAGACTAGCGGGCTCCTACAATGAGCAGTTCTTC. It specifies CASRLAGSYNEQFF.

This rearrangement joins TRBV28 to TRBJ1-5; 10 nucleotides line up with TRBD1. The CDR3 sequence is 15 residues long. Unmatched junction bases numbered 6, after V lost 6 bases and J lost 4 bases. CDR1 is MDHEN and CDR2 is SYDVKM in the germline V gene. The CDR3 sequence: CASRSTGGANQPQHF. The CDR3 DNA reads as TGTGCCAGCAGATCGACAGGGGGCGCAAATCAGCCCCAGCATTTT.

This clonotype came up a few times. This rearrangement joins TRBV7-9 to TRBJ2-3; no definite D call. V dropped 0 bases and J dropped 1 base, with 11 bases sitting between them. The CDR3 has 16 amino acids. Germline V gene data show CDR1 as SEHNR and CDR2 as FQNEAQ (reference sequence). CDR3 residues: CASSLADRPGTDTQYF. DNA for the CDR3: TGTGCCAGCAGCTTAGCGGACCGACCGGGCACAGATACGCAGTATTTT.

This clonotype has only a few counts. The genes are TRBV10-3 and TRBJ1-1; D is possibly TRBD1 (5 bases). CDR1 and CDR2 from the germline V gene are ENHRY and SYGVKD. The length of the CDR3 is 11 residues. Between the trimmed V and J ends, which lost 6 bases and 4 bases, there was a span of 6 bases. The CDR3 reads CAISQGTEAFF. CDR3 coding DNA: TGTGCCATCAGCCAGGGCACTGAAGCTTTCTTT.